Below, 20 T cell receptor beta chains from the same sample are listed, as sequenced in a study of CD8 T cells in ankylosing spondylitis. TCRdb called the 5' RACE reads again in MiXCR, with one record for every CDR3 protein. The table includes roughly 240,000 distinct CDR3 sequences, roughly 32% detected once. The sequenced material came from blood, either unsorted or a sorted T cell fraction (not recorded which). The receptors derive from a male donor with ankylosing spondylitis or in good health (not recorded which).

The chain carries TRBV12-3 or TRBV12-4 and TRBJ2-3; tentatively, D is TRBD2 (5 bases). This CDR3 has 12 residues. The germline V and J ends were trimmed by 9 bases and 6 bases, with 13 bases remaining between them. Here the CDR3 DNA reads TGTGCCAGTTTGGCGGGCCCGGATACGCAGTATTTT. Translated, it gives CASLAGPDTQYF.

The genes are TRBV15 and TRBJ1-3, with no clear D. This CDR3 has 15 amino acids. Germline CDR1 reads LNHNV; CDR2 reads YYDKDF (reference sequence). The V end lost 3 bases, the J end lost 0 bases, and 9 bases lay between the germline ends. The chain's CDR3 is CATSSSWVSGNTIYF. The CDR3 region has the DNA TGTGCCACCAGCAGTTCATGGGTCTCTGGAAACACCATATATTTT.

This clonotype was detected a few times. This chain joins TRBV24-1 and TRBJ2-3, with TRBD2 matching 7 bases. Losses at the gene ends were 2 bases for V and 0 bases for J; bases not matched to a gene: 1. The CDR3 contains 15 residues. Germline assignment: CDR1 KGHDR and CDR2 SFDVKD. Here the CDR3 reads CATSDWGGSTDTQYF. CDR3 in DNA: TGTGCCACCAGTGATTGGGGAGGGAGCACAGATACGCAGTATTTT.

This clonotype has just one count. In DNA form, the CDR3 reads TGTGCCAGCGGGCTACTAGCGGGGGAAGAGACCCAGTACTTC. Translated: CASGLLAGEETQYF. The genes are TRBV28 and TRBJ2-5; TRBD2 matches at 11 bases. V was clipped by 8 bases and J by 3 bases; unmatched bases: 5. Germline CDR1 and CDR2: MDHEN and SYDVKM. This CDR3 has 14 residues.

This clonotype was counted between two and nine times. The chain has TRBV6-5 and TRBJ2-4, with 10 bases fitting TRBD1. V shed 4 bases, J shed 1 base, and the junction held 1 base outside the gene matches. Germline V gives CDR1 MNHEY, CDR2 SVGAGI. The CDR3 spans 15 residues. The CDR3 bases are TGTGCCAGCAGTTCGGGACAGGGGGCCAAAAACATTCAGTACTTC. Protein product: CASSSGQGAKNIQYF.

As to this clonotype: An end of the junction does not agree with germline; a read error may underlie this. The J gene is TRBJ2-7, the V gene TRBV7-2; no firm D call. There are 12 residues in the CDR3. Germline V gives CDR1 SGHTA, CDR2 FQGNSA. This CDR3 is CASSLYPYEQYF. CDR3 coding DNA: TGTGCAAGCAGCTTGTACCCCTACGAGCAGTACTTC.

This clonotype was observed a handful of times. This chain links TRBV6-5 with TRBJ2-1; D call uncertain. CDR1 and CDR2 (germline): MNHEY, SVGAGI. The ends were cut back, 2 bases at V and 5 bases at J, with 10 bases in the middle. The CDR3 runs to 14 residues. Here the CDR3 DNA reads TGTGCCAGCAGTTACGATCGATTTAACAATGAGCAGTTCTTC. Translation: CASSYDRFNNEQFF.

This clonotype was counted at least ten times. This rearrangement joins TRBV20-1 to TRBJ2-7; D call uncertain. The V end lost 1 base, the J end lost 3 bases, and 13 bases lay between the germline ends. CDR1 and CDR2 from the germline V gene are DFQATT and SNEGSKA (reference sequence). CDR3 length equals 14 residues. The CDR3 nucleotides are TGCAGTGCTAGAGTGACCGCATTAGGCTACGAGCAGTACTTC. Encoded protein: CSARVTALGYEQYF.

CDR3 in DNA: TGTGCCAGCAGCTTGGTTAGCGGGGGGGCTTGGGAGACCCAGTACTTC. It yields the protein CASSLVSGGAWETQYF. The gene calls are TRBV5-5 and TRBJ2-5, with 11 bases that match TRBD2. Looked up from germline, CDR1 is SGHKS and CDR2 is YYEKEE (reference sequence). Trimming removed 0 bases from V and 5 bases from J; junction bases left unmatched: 6. CDR3 size: 16 residues.

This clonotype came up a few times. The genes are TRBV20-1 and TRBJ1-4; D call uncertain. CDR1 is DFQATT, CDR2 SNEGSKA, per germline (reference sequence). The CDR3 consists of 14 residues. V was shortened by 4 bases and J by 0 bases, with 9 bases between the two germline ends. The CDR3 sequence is CSAISGATNEKLFF. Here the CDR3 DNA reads TGCAGTGCTATATCAGGAGCAACTAATGAAAAACTGTTTTTT.

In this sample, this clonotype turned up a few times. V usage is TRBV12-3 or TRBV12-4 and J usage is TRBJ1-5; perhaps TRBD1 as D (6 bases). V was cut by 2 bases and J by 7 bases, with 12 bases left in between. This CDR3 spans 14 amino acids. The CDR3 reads CASSLSGGGQPQHF. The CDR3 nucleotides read TGTGCCAGCAGTTTATCGGGGGGCGGGCAGCCCCAGCATTTT.

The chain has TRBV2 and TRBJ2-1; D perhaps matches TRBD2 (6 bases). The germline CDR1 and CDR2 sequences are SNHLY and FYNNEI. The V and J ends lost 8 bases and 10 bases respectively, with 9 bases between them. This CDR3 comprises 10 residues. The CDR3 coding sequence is TGTGCCAGCGGGGACTGGGAGCAGTTCTTC. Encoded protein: CASGDWEQFF.

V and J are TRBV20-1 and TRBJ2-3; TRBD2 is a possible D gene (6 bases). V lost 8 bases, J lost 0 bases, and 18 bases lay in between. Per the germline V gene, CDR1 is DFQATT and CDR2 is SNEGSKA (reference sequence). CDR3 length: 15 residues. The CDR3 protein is CSRPGRGASTDTQYF. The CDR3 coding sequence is TGCAGTCGCCCCGGGCGCGGGGCTAGCACAGATACGCAGTATTTT.

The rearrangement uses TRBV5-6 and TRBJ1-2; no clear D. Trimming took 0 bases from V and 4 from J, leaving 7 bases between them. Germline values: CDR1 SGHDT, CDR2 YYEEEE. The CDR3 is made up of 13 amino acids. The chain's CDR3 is CASSLVTGYGYTF. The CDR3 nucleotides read TGTGCCAGCAGCTTGGTGACTGGCTATGGCTACACCTTC. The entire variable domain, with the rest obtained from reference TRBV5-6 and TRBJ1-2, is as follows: DAGVTQSPTHLIKTRGQQVTLRCSPKSGHDTVSWYQQALGQGPQFIFQYYEEEERQRGNFPDRFSGHQFPNYSSELNVNALLLGDSALYLCASSLVTGYGYTFGSGTRLTVV.

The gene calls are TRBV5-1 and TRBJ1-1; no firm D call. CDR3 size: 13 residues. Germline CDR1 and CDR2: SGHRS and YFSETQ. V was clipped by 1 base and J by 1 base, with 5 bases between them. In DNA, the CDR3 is TGCGCCAGCAGCTTGATTGAGAACACTGAAGCTTTCTTT. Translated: CASSLIENTEAFF.

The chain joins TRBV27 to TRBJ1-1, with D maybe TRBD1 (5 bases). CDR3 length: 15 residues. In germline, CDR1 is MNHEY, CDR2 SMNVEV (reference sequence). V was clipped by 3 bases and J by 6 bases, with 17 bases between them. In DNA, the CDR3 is TGTGCCAGCAGTTTGGACCTCGGGGGTTGGGCTGAAGCTTTCTTT. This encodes CASSLDLGGWAEAFF.

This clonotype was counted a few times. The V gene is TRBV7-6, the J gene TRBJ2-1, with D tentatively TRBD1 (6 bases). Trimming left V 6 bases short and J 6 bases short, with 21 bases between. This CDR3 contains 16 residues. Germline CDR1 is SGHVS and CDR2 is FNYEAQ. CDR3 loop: CASSLIGGRQANEQFF. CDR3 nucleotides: TGTGCCAGCAGTTTAATAGGGGGACGACAAGCCAATGAGCAGTTCTTC. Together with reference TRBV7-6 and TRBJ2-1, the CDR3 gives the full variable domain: GAGVSQSPRYKVTKRGQDVALRCDPISGHVSLYWYRQALGQGPEFLTYFNYEAQQDKSGLPNDRFSAERPEGSISTLTIQRTEQRDSAMYRCASSLIGGRQANEQFFGPGTRLTVL.

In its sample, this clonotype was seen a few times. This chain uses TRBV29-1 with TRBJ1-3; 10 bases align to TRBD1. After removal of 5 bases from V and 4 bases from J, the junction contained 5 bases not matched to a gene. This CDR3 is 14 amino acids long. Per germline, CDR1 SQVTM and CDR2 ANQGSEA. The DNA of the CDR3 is TGCAGCGTTAGAGACAGGGGGCCCGGAAACACCATATATTTT. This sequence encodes CSVRDRGPGNTIYF. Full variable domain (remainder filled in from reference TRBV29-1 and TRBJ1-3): SAVISQKPSRDICQRGTSLTIQCQVDSQVTMMFWYRQQPGQSLTLIATANQGSEATYESGFVIDKFPISRPNLTFSTLTVSNMSPEDSSIYLCSVRDRGPGNTIYFGEGSWLTVV.

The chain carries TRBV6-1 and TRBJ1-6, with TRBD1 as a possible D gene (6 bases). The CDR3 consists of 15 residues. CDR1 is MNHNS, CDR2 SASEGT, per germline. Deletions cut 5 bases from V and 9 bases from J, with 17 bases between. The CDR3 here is CASSRRQAQGSPLHF. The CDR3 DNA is TGTGCCAGCAGTCGTCGACAGGCCCAGGGTTCACCCCTCCACTTT.

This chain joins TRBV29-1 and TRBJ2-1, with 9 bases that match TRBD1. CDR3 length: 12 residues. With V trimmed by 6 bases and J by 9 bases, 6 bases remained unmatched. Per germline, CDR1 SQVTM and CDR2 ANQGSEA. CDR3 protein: CSVFTGGGEQFF. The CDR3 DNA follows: TGCAGCGTCTTTACAGGGGGCGGTGAGCAGTTCTTC.